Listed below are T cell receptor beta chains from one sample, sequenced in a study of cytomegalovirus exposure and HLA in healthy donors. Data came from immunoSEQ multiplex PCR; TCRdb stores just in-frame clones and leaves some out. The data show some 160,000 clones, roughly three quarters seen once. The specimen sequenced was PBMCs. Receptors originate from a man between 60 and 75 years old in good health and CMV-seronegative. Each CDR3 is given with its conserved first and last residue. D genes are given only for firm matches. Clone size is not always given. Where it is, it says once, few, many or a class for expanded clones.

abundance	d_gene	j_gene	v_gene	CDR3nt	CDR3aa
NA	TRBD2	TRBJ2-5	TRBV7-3	TGTGCCAGCAGCTTAATGGGGGGGCAAGAGACCCAGTACTTC	CASSLMGGQETQYF
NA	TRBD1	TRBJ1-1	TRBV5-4	TGTGCCAGCAGCCTCGGACAGGGGGCTTACATGAACACTGAAGCTTTCTTT	CASSLGQGAYMNTEAFF
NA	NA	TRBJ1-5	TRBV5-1	TGCGCCAGCAGTGCCGAGGGGGAATATCAGCCCCAGCATTTT	CASSAEGEYQPQHF
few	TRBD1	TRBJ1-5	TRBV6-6	TGTGCCAGCAGGATGACAGGGGCCGGCAATCAGCCCCAGCATTTT	CASRMTGAGNQPQHF
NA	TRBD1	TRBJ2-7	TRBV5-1	TGCGCCAGCAGCCCGGGACAGGGGTCCTACGAGCAGTACTTC	CASSPGQGSYEQYF
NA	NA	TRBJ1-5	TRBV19	TGTGCCAGTAGTATTGTGGCGGATTATAGCAATCAGCCCCAGCATTTT	CASSIVADYSNQPQHF
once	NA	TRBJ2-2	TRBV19	TGTGCCAGTAGTATAGGAGGGTTCACCGGGGAGCTGTTTTTT	CASSIGGFTGELFF
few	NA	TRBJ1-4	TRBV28	TGTGCCAGCAGTTCTCCCGGGGGACGGGATCATCGATTT	CASSSPGGRDHRF
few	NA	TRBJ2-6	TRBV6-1	TGTGCCAGCAAAGAGGCTTCCGGGGCCAACGTCCTGACTTTC	CASKEASGANVLTF
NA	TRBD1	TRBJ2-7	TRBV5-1	TGCGCCACAAGACAGGGACAGGGGTTCTCCTACGAGCAGTACTTC	CATRQGQGFSYEQYF
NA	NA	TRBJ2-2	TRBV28	TGTGCCAGCAGTTTAGGGGGGACGAACACCGGGGAGCTGTTTTTT	CASSLGGTNTGELFF
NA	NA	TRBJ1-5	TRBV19	TGTGCCAGCAGCGTGTTAGGCGCTCAGCCCCAGCATTTT	CASSVLGAQPQHF
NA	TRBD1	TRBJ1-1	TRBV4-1	TGCGCCAGCAGCCTCCCAGGGGGGCCACAGAGAGCTTTCTTT	CASSLPGGPQRAFF
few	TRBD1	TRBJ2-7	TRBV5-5	TGTGCCAGCAGCCCCGGACAGGATCCAACCTACGAGCAGTACTTC	CASSPGQDPTYEQYF
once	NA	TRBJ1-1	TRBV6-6	TGTGCCAGCAGTTATCGGGGGGGCCGGAACACTGAAGCTTTCTTT	CASSYRGGRNTEAFF
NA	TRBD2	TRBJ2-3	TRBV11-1	TGTGCCAGCAGTTCCAGGCTAGCGGGAGTTCAAGCAGATACGCAGTATTTT	CASSSRLAGVQADTQYF